The entry below gives a single TCR beta chain sequence along with its context. In its sample, this clonotype was seen many times. Its antigen is still unknown. Base qualities are missing; no much larger clone stands one base away. Taken from cysteine to phenylalanine, the CDR3 has 15 residues. The entry retains the CDR3 DNA only, 45 bases that are in frame from base 1. The germline V gene supplies CDR1 SGHTA and CDR2 FQGTGA. V is shortened by 0 bases, J by 0 bases, and the region joining them spans 8 bases. The data were obtained in a study of T cells in Graves' hyperthyroidism and ophthalmopathy (dated by TCRdb to between 2018 and 2021). Study-level background: Peripheral blood was collected at initial diagnosis, before any treatment. To identify distinguishing TCR V-J signatures, a discovery cohort of around 98 patients was used, comprising 43 with Graves' ophthalmopathy and around 60 with stable Graves' hyperthyroidism. Whether ophthalmopathy could be predicted prospectively was tested in an independent validation cohort made up of 18 to 20 hyperthyroidism patients plus 17 patients who later progressed to ophthalmopathy. For training and testing, the 80 to 100 patients in the discovery cohort were randomly divided in a 7:3 ratio. In about 6 Graves' hyperthyroidism patients, the study also compared T-cell repertoires from thyroid tissue with T-cell repertoires from blood. After sampling, hyperthyroidism patients received methimazole starting at 30 mg daily, and ophthalmopathy patients received high-dose intravenous methylprednisolone. The paper describes TCR Vbeta CDR3 sequencing of about 140 peripheral blood samples, made up of roughly 40 ophthalmopathy patients, over 70 hyperthyroidism patients and some 17 progressor patients.

Ophthalmopathy patients had moderately to severely active disease, with a Clinical Activity Score of 3 or more, a NOSPECS grade of 4 or more, and a disease duration of less than 3 months. Patients with uncontrolled infections, other autoimmune diseases, pregnancy or lactation were excluded. Diagnoses were established on the basis of clinical symptoms, serum thyroxine and TRAb, thyroid ultrasound, and orbital computed tomography. Ficoll-Paque density gradient centrifugation was used to isolate PBMCs from about 9 ml of fresh peripheral blood. Total RNA was extracted using Trizol reagent, and RNA quality was assessed on an Agilent 2100 Bioanalyzer. TCR beta CDR3 regions were amplified from RNA transcripts. For the first round of RT-PCR on the TCR CDR3, the HTBI primer set was used together with the Qiagen OneStep RT-PCR kit. A second multiplex PCR round built the libraries, followed by size selection and purification. Libraries were sequenced paired-end with 100 bp reads on an Illumina HiSeq2000. Per the source publication's procedure: SOAPnuke was used to process the raw data, with reads discarded if the reads contained adapters or uncalled bases, had a mean Phred below 15, or lacked an exact constant-primer or identifier match. COPE v1.2.5 was used to merge the high-quality paired reads, and each unique nucleotide sequence was defined as a clonotype. MiTCR v1.1 was used to align the clonotypes against IMGT TRBV, TRBD and TRBJ reference segments. The analysis included only V-J combinations with a frequency above 0.0001, which together covered over 98% of the repertoires. A TCS score was defined as the ratio of F50 (clonal expansion) to E x V (chaos), with BLOSUM62-based TCRdist applied between CDR3 peptides within each V-J. Welch's t-statistics and random forest reduced just over 500 V-J features to 10 to 15, which were used in a naive Bayes classifier (R e1071). Through fastp at Q25 and MiXCR, TCRdb rebuilt clones from the public reads, retaining in-frame beta chains. Merged by CDR3 protein, the rows form single entries marked with the most common genes and DNA. None of the V and J calls come from the authors' own analysis; TCRdb made them. Present in this sample are some 300,000 distinct CDR3 sequences, roughly 19% of which were seen just once. The top ten clonotypes cover approximately 35% of the sample.

The full study reports these points: Most expanded thyroid clonotypes (frequency above 0.001) were also detected in blood, a finding suggesting that blood repertoires may reflect thyroid immune responses. A model built on a 13 V-J signature distinguished ophthalmopathy from stable hyperthyroidism, reaching roughly 88% sensitivity and under 84% specificity in cross-validation and 80%/75% in testing. In validation, the model predicted progression to ophthalmopathy a median of 6.5 months before onset, with over 60% sensitivity and 72.22% specificity. Sample size was not statistically predetermined, and investigators were not blinded to group allocation.

This receptor chain uses TRBV7-3 and TRBJ1-1; no D gene can be assigned with confidence. The sequenced material came from blood. The sequence derives from a man in his fifties with Graves' ophthalmopathy. This receptor carries the CDR3 CASSLTGGMNTEAFF. The sequenced DNA: TGTGCCAGCAGCTTAACCGGCGGGATGAACACTGAAGCTTTCTTT.